This paragraph covers one T cell receptor (beta chain) sequence. Generated by immunoSEQ multiplex PCR, the TCRdb table keeps only in-frame clones and is missing some. The sample yields fewer than 600,000 clones, over 75% seen once. In Cohort 3, a recovered donor had either two negative PCRs, clearance, or symptom resolution. This record comes from a study of blood T cell repertoires in COVID-19. CDR1 is MGHRA and CDR2 is YSYEKL in the germline V gene. The CDR3 is made up of 15 amino acids. Trimming pared 2 bases from V and 3 bases from J, leaving 14 bases between. The source is a woman in her thirties or forties who had recovered from COVID-19. Sequencing was performed on PBMCs or T cells enriched from blood (not recorded which). V usage is TRBV4-1 and J usage is TRBJ2-7; weak D call: TRBD1 (5 bases). In nucleotides, the CDR3 is TGCGCCAGCAGCCAAACCTTTCGGCAGGGCTACGAGCAGTACTTC. This gives the protein CASSQTFRQGYEQYF.